This T cell receptor (beta chain) was captured by sequencing in a study of T cells in Graves' hyperthyroidism and ophthalmopathy. Study-level background: Prior to any treatment, at the point of initial diagnosis, peripheral blood was collected.

To note about this clonotype: Its antigen is as yet unknown.

Hyperthyroidism was newly diagnosed in patients aged 18 to 65 (duration under 2 months). RNA transcripts provided the source from which TCR beta CDR3 regions were amplified. The TCR CDR3 was amplified in a first-round RT-PCR using the HTBI primer set. TCRdb passed the multiplex PCR reads through MiXCR, listing each CDR3 protein once. Here the sample spans approximately 870,000 distinct CDR3 sequences, 38% being singletons. The length of the CDR3 is 13 residues. Trimming cost V 2 bases and J 7 bases; bases outside gene matches: 5. Germline V gives CDR1 PRHDT, CDR2 FYEKMQ (reference sequence). Study-level findings and limits: Researchers report that a 13 V-J model separated ophthalmopathy from stable hyperthyroidism.

The sequence was collected from a man in his late teens or twenties with Graves' hyperthyroidism. The V gene is TRBV13, the J gene TRBJ2-7; 7 bases are a match to TRBD2. The sequencing sample was made of blood. CDR3: CASSLNWGGEQYF. The DNA for the CDR3 is TGTGCCAGCAGCTTAAATTGGGGAGGGGAGCAGTACTTC.